A single sample is the source of the 4 T cell receptor beta chains below, sequenced in a study of radiotherapy plus CTLA-4 blockade in lung cancer. Sequenced by immunoSEQ multiplex PCR; TCRdb stores in-frame clones only, minus some. The sample has 45,000 to 60,000 clones, about four fifths seen once. The sample was peripheral blood, taken from a patient treated with radiotherapy plus ipilimumab. The receptors were sampled from a human donor with non-small cell lung cancer who had a complete response to radiotherapy plus ipilimumab.

The CDR3 spells CASSSPTVLVGGEQFF. CDR3 bases: TGTGCCAGCAGTTCGCCGACAGTTTTAGTGGGAGGTGAGCAGTTCTTC. The rearrangement links TRBV28 to TRBJ2-1, with a weak D call TRBD2 (6 bases). Germline V CDR1 and CDR2: MDHEN, SYDVKM. V was shortened by 4 bases and J by 9 bases, with 22 bases between the two germline ends. The CDR3 consists of 16 residues.

This clone was observed a few times. The DNA for the CDR3 is TGTGCCAGTAGATCCCCGCAGGGGGCTAACTATGGCTACACCTTC. This sequence encodes CASRSPQGANYGYTF. The chain carries TRBV19 and TRBJ1-2, with 7 bases lining up with TRBD1. J was trimmed by 0 bases and V by 6 bases; bases with no gene match: 7. The length of the CDR3 is 15 residues. The germline CDR1 and CDR2 sequences are LNHDA and SQIVND (reference sequence).

This clone was seen more than once but under ten times. The gene calls are TRBV21-1 and TRBJ2-7; the table's TRBD2 call for D was not verified on the DNA. TRBV21-1 is a pseudogene. The CDR3 covers 14 residues. Here the CDR3 DNA reads TGTGCCAGCCACGAGAGGCGCGGGGGCTACGAGCAGTACGTC. This gives the protein CASHERRGGYEQYV.

The chain recombines TRBV5-1 with TRBJ1-2; D remains unclear. CDR1 SGHRS and CDR2 YFSETQ come from the germline V gene. This CDR3 comprises 13 residues. The germline V and J ends were trimmed by 4 bases and 4 bases, with 11 bases remaining between them. The CDR3 is CASSEGEGYGYTF. DNA for the CDR3: TGCGCCAGCAGCGAGGGCGAAGGCTATGGCTACACCTTC.